The 20 T cell receptor beta chains reported below all come from one sample, sequenced in a study of cytomegalovirus exposure and HLA in healthy donors. The PCR contained 60 Vbeta and 13 Jbeta primers. Method: immunoSEQ multiplex PCR; TCRdb's copy keeps in-frame clones and lacks some. This table holds around 100,000 clones, around 10% found once. The source material was PBMCs. The receptor set was obtained from a man in his forties in good health and CMV-seropositive.

This clone was detected only a few times. The J gene is TRBJ2-5, the V gene TRBV5-1, with D perhaps TRBD1 (6 bases). The DNA end is a closer match to TRBJ2-7, so the J assignment may be wrong. CDR3 length: 14 amino acids. Germline assignment: CDR1 SGHRS and CDR2 YFSETQ. The CDR3 sequence: CASSLRGNGYEQYF. CDR3 bases: TGCGCCAGCAGCTTGAGGGGGAATGGCTACGAGCAGTACTTC.

This clone was observed a few times. The chain uses TRBV19 and TRBJ2-1; 13 bases map to TRBD2. Germline V CDR1 and CDR2: LNHDA, SQIVND (reference sequence). This CDR3 comprises 17 residues. V was pared by 2 bases and J by 6 bases, with 7 bases of the junction left unmatched. CDR3 in DNA: TGTGCCAGTAGTATACATGGACTAGCGGGAGTAGGCAATGAGCAGTTCTTC. It is translated as CASSIHGLAGVGNEQFF.

This clone was seen a few times. The chain has TRBV27 and TRBJ2-7, with D possibly being TRBD1 (5 bases). The CDR3 has 14 residues. V gave up 2 bases and J gave up 1 base, with 9 bases separating them. From germline, CDR1 is MNHEY and CDR2 SMNVEV (reference sequence). The CDR3 loop reads CASSLGRQSYEQYF. The DNA of the CDR3 is TGTGCCAGCAGTTTAGGCAGACAGTCCTACGAGCAGTACTTC.

V usage is TRBV2 and J usage is TRBJ2-2; 7 bases are a match to TRBD1. This CDR3 spans 15 amino acids. V lost 7 bases to trimming and J lost 1 base; unmatched junction nucleotides: 6. The V gene's germline CDR1 is SNHLY and CDR2 FYNNEI. The CDR3 region is CASTRQGVNTGELFF. The CDR3 nucleotides read TGTGCCAGCACCAGACAGGGAGTGAACACCGGGGAGCTGTTTTTT.

This sequence joins TRBV4-1 and TRBJ2-1, with TRBD2 identical over 8 bases. The germline V gene encodes CDR1 MGHRA and CDR2 YSYEKL. The CDR3 covers 15 residues. V lost 1 base and J lost 5; bases outside the gene matches: 4. DNA of the CDR3: TGCGCCAGCAGCCAAGGGACTAGCAGAAACAATGAGCAGTTCTTC. Amino acids: CASSQGTSRNNEQFF.

This clone has a handful of counts. The DNA for the CDR3 is TGTGCCAGCAGCTTAGATTTTCTTCGAGGAGCCCAGCATTTT. Amino acids: CASSLDFLRGAQHF. The gene calls are TRBV7-8 and TRBJ1-5; no definite D call. Trimming pared 1 base from V and 11 bases from J, leaving 15 bases between. The germline V gene has CDR1 SGHVS and CDR2 FQNEAQ. This CDR3 region has 14 residues. Supplemented by reference TRBV7-8 and TRBJ1-5, the full variable domain reads GAGVSQSPRYKVAKRGQDVALRCDPISGHVSLFWYQQALGQGPEFLTYFQNEAQLDKSGLPSDRFFAERPEGSVSTLKIQRTQQEDSAVYLCASSLDFLRGAQHFGDGTRLSIL.

J is TRBJ2-7 and V is TRBV11-2; maybe TRBD2 (7 bases). The CDR3 is 17 residues long. Deletions cut 7 bases from V and 2 bases from J, with 24 bases between. Germline V CDR1 and CDR2: SGHAT, FQNNGV. The CDR3 sequence: CASTKGGWVDNAYEQYF. DNA for the CDR3: TGTGCCAGCACGAAGGGGGGGTGGGTGGATAATGCCTACGAGCAGTACTTC. Looking up the rest from reference TRBV11-2 and TRBJ2-7 gives the full variable domain: EAGVAQSPRYKIIEKRQSVAFWCNPISGHATLYWYQQILGQGPKLLIQFQNNGVVDDSQLPKDRFSAERLKGVDSTLKIQPAKLEDSAVYLCASTKGGWVDNAYEQYFGPGTRLTVT.

The V gene is TRBV21-1, the J gene TRBJ2-3; the table gives TRBD1 as D, unverified against the DNA. TRBV21-1 is termed a pseudogene. This CDR3 has 13 amino acids. The CDR3 sequence: CASSPGETDTQYF. CDR3 DNA: TGTGCCAGCAGCCCAGGGGAGACAGATACGCAGTATTTT.

V usage is TRBV2 and J usage is TRBJ2-3, with D possibly being TRBD2 (6 bases). V lost 7 bases, J lost 0 bases, and 14 bases lay in between. Germline CDR1 SNHLY, CDR2 FYNNEI. CDR3 length: 15 amino acids. The chain's CDR3 is CASNLAEPSTDTQYF. In DNA form, the CDR3 reads TGTGCCAGCAACTTAGCGGAACCTAGCACAGATACGCAGTATTTT.

The chain links TRBV19 to TRBJ2-5, with TRBD1 identical over 8 bases. This CDR3 has 15 amino acids. J gave up 1 base and V 5 bases, and 6 bases lay outside the gene matches. Germline loops: CDR1 LNHDA, CDR2 SQIVND (reference sequence). The CDR3 reads CASSPGTGVQETQYF. CDR3 DNA: TGTGCCAGTAGTCCCGGGACAGGCGTCCAAGAGACCCAGTACTTC.

This clone was counted only a few times. The CDR3 loop reads CAINRAFVDEQFF. CDR3 in DNA: TGTGCCATTAACAGGGCATTTGTCGATGAGCAGTTCTTC. The V and J genes are TRBV28 and TRBJ2-1; D possibly corresponds to TRBD1 (6 bases). The V gene lost 10 bases and the J gene lost 8 bases, with 18 bases spanning the gap. The CDR3 has 13 amino acids. Germline assignment: CDR1 MDHEN and CDR2 SYDVKM.

This clone was recorded a few times. This chain connects TRBV7-2 to TRBJ1-1, with D perhaps matching TRBD1 (5 bases). The germline CDR1 and CDR2 sequences are SGHTA and FQGNSA. The CDR3 totals 12 residues. V lost 5 bases, J lost 7 bases, and 11 bases lay in between. CDR3 nucleotide sequence: TGTGCCAGCAGCCCCCGACAGTTTGAAGCTTTCTTT. This codes for CASSPRQFEAFF. Full variable domain (remainder filled in from reference TRBV7-2 and TRBJ1-1): GAGVSQSPSNKVTEKGKDVELRCDPISGHTALYWYRQSLGQGLEFLIYFQGNSAPDKSGLPSDRFSAERTGGSVSTLTIQRTQQEDSAVYLCASSPRQFEAFFGQGTRLTVV.

The CDR3, as DNA: TGTGCCAGCAGCCGTACAGGGTCAGTGGGCACAGATACGCAGTATTTT. It encodes CASSRTGSVGTDTQYF. The genes are TRBV7-9 and TRBJ2-3; possible D gene TRBD1, 6 bases. The V gene lost 5 bases and the J gene lost 1 base, with 16 bases spanning the gap. CDR3 length equals 16 residues. In germline, CDR1 is SEHNR, CDR2 FQNEAQ (reference sequence).

This clone came up a few times. The rearrangement uses TRBV25-1 and TRBJ2-7; possible D gene TRBD1, 6 bases. The CDR3 totals 14 residues. Germline values: CDR1 MGHDK, CDR2 SYGVNS. The germline V and J ends were trimmed by 4 bases and 2 bases, with 12 bases remaining between them. CDR3 bases: TGTGCCAGCAGTGGTGGCGACAGGACCTACGAGCAGTACTTC. Its protein product is CASSGGDRTYEQYF.

The rearrangement links TRBV10-3 to TRBJ2-7; a weak D match, TRBD2 (6 bases). The CDR3 extends over 14 amino acids. Deletions cut 3 bases from V and 2 bases from J, with 11 bases between. CDR1 and CDR2 from the germline V gene are ENHRY and SYGVKD. The CDR3 DNA sequence: TGTGCCATCAGTGACCTGACTAGACCCTACGAGCAGTACTTC. Translated, it gives CAISDLTRPYEQYF.

This clone was seen only a few times. The rearrangement joins TRBV7-2 to TRBJ1-4; D call uncertain. V lost 5 bases, J lost 6 bases, and 13 bases lay in between. Per germline, CDR1 SGHTA and CDR2 FQGNSA. The CDR3 extends over 14 amino acids. The CDR3 DNA is TGTGCCAGCAGCGGCGGCCAGATGGATGAAAAACTGTTTTTT. As protein: CASSGGQMDEKLFF.

This clone was picked up a small number of times. The CDR3 reads CASSFSTDVGEKLFF. CDR3 DNA sequence: TGTGCCAGCAGCTTCTCGACAGACGTTGGTGAAAAACTGTTTTTT. The rearrangement uses TRBV7-9 and TRBJ1-4; D is possibly TRBD1 (5 bases). This CDR3 has 15 amino acids. V shed 3 bases and J shed 7 bases, with 15 bases lying between them. CDR1 and CDR2 (germline): SEHNR, FQNEAQ (reference sequence).

The V call is TRBV5-4, the J call TRBJ2-4, with 7 bases matching TRBD2. Germline loops: CDR1 SGHNT, CDR2 YYREEE (reference sequence). The CDR3 has 15 amino acids. V was pared by 0 bases and J by 4 bases, with 4 bases of the junction left unmatched. The CDR3 DNA follows: TGTGCCAGCAGCTTGGGGTGGCGGGAGAAAAACATTCAGTACTTC. It is translated as CASSLGWREKNIQYF.

This clone appeared a few times. This chain joins TRBV5-1 and TRBJ2-7; D is possibly TRBD2 (6 bases). Trimming stripped 3 bases from V and 4 bases from J, with 8 bases between. The CDR3 extends over 12 amino acids. Germline V CDR1 and CDR2: SGHRS, YFSETQ. In nucleotides, the CDR3 is TGCGCCAGCAGCTCGACTAGTTACGAGCAGTACTTC. Amino acid sequence: CASSSTSYEQYF. Combining the CDR3 with reference TRBV5-1 and TRBJ2-7 gives the whole variable domain KAGVTQTPRYLIKTRGQQVTLSCSPISGHRSVSWYQQTPGQGLQFLFEYFSETQRNKGNFPGRFSGRQFSNSRSEMNVSTLELGDSALYLCASSSTSYEQYFGPGTRLTVT.

The chain couples TRBV6-4 to TRBJ2-1, with 10 nucleotides matching TRBD1. With 2 bases clipped from V and 5 bases from J, the junction kept 3 bases outside the gene matches. The V gene's germline CDR1 is MRHNA and CDR2 SNTAGT. CDR3 size: 15 residues. CDR3 loop: CASSDGQGDHNEQFF. DNA of the CDR3: TGTGCCAGCAGTGACGGACAGGGGGATCACAATGAGCAGTTCTTC.